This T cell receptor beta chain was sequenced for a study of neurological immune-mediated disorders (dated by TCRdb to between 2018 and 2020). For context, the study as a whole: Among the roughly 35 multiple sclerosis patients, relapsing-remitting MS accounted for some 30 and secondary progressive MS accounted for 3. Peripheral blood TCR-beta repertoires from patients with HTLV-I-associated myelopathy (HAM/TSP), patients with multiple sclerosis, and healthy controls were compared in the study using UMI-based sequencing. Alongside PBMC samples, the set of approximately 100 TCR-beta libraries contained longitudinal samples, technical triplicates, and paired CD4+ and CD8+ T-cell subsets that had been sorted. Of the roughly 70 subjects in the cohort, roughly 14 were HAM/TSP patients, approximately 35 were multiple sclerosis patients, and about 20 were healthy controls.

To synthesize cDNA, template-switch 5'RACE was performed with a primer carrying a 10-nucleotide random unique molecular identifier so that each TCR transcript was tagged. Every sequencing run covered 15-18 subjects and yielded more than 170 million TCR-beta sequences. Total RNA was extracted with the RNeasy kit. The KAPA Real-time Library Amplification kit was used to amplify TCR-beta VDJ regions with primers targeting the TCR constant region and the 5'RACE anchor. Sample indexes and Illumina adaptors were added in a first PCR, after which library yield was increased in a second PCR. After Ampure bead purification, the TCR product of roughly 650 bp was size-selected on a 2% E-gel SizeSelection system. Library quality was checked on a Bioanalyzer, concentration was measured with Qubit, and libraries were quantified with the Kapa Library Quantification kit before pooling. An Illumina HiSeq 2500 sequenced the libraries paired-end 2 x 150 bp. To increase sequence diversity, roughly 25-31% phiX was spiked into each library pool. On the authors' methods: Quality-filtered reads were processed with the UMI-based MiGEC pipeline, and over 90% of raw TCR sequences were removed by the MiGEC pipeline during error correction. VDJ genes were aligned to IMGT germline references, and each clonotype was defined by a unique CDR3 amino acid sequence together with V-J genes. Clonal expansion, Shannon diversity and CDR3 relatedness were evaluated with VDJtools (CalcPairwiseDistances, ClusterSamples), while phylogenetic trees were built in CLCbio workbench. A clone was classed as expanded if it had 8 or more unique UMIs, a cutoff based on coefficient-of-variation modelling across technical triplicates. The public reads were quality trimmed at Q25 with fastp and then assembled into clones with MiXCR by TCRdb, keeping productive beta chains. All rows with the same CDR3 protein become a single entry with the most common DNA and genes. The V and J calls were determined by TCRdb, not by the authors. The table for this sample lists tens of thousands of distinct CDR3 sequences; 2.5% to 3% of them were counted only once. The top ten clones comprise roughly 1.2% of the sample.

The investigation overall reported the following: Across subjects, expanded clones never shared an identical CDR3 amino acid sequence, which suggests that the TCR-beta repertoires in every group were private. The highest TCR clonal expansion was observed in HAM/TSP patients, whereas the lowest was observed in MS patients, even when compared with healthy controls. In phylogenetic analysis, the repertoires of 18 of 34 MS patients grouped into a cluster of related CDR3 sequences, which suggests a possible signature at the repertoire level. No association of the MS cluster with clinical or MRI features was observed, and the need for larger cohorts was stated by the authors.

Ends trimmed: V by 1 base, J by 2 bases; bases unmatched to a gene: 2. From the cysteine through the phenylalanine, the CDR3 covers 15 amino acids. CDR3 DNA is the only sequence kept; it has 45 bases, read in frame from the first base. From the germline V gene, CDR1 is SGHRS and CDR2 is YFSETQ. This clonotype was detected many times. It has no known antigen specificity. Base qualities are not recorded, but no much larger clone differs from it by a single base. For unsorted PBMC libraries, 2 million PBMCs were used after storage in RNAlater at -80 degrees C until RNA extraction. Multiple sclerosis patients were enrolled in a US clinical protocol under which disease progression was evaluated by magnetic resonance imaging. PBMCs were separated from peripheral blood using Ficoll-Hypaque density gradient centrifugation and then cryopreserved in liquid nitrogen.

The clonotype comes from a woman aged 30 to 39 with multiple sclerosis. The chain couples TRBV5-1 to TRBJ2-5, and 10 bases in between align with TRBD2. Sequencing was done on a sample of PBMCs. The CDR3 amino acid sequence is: CASSLSAGGQETQYF. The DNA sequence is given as TGCGCCAGCAGCTTGTCAGCGGGAGGGCAAGAGACCCAGTACTTC. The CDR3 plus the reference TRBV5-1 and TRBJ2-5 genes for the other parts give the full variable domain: KAGVTQTPRYLIKTRGQQVTLSCSPISGHRSVSWYQQTPGQGLQFLFEYFSETQRNKGNFPGRFSGRQFSNSRSEMNVSTLELGDSALYLCASSLSAGGQETQYFGPGTRLLVL.